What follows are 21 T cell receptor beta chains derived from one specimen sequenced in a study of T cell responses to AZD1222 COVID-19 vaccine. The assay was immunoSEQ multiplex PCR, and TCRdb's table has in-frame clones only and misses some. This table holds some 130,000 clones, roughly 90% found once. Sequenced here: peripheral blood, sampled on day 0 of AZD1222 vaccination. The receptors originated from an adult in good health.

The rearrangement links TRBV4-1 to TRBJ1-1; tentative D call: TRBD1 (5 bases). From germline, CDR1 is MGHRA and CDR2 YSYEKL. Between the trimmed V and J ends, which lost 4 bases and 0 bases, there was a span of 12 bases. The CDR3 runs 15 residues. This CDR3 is CASSPAGVMNTEAFF. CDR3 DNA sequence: TGCGCCAGCAGCCCGGCGGGGGTCATGAACACTGAAGCTTTCTTT.

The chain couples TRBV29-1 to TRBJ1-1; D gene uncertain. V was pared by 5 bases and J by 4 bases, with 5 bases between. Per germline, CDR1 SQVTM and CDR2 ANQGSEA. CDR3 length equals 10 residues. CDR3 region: CSVTSTEAFF. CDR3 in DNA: TGCAGCGTTACATCCACTGAAGCTTTCTTT.

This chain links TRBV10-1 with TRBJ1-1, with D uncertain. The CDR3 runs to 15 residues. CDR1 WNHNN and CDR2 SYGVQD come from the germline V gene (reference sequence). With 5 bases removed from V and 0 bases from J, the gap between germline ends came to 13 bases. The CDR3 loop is CASSPDGQLNTEAFF. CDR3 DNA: TGCGCCAGCAGTCCCGATGGGCAGCTGAACACTGAAGCTTTCTTT.

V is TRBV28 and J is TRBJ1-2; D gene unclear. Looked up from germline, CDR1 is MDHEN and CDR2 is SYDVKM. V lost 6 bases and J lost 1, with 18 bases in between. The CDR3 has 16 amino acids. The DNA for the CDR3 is TGTGCCAGCAGCTCTACCGCCGTGGACCTTAACTATGGCTACACCTTC. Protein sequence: CASSSTAVDLNYGYTF.

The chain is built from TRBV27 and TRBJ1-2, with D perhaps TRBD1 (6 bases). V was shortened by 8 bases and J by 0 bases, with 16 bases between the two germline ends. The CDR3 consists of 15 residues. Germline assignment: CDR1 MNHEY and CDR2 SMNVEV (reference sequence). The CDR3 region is CASRNGQNTNYGYTF. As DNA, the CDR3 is TGTGCCAGCCGGAACGGACAGAATACTAACTATGGCTACACCTTC.

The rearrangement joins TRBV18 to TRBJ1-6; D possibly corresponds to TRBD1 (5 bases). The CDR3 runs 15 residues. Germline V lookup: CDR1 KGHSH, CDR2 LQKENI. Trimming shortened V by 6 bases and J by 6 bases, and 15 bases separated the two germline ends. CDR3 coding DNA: TGTGCCAGCTCGGGAACAGGAGGGAGTAATTCACCCCTCCACTTT. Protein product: CASSGTGGSNSPLHF.

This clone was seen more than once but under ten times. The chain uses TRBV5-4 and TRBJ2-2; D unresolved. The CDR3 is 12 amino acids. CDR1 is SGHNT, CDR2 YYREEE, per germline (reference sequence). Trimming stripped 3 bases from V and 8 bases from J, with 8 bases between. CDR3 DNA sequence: TGTGCCAGCAGCTCAACCGAGGGGGAGCTGTTTTTT. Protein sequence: CASSSTEGELFF.

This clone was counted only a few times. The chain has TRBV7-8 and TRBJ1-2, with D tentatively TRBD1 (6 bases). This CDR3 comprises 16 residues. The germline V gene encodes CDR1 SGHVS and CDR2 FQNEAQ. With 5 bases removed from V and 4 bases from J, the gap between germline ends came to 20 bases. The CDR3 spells CASSPNSPGHSYGYTF. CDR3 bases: TGTGCCAGCAGCCCAAACTCTCCGGGACACAGCTATGGCTACACCTTC.

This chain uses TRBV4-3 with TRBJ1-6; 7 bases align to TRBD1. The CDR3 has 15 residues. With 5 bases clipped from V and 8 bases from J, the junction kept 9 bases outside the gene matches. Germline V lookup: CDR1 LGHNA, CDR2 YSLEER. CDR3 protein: CASSTHRDSYSPLHF. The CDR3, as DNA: TGCGCCAGCAGCACCCATCGGGACAGCTATTCACCCCTCCACTTT.

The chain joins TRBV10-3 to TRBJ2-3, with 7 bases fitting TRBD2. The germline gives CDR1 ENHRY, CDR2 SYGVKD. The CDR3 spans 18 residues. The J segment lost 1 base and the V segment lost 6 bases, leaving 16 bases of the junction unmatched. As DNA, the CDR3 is TGTGCCATCAGCAGTCCGAACACCGCTAGCGGTGGCACAGATACGCAGTATTTT. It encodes CAISSPNTASGGTDTQYF.

CDR3 coding DNA: TGTGCCAGCTCACCCACCGCTAGTATAAGGTACGAGCAGTACTTC. Protein sequence: CASSPTASIRYEQYF. The chain uses TRBV18 and TRBJ2-7; no clear D gene. This CDR3 has 15 amino acids. The germline V gene encodes CDR1 KGHSH and CDR2 LQKENI. Trimming took 3 bases from V and 4 from J, leaving 16 bases between them.

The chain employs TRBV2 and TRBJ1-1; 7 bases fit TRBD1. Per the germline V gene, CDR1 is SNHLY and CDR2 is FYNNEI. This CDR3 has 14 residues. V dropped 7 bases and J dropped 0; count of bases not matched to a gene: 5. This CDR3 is CASTGTAMNTEAFF. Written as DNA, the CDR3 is TGTGCCAGCACTGGGACAGCGATGAACACTGAAGCTTTCTTT.

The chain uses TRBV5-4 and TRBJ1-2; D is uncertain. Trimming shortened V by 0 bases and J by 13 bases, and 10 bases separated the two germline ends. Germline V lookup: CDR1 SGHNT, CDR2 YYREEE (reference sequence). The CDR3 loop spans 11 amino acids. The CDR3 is CASSLGEGLTF. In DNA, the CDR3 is TGTGCCAGCAGCTTGGGAGAGGGCCTCACCTTC.

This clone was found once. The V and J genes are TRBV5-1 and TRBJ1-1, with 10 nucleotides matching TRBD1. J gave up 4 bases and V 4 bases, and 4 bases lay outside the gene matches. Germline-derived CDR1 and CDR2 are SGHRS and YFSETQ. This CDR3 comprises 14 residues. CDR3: CASSAGQGSTEAFF. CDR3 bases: TGCGCCAGCAGCGCGGGACAGGGGAGCACTGAAGCTTTCTTT.

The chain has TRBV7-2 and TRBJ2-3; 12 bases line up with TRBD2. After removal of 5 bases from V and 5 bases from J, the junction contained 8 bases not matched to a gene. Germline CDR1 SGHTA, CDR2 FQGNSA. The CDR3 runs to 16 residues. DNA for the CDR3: TGTGCCAGCAGCCCCCCTAGCGGGAGGGCCGTAGATACGCAGTATTTT. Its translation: CASSPPSGRAVDTQYF.

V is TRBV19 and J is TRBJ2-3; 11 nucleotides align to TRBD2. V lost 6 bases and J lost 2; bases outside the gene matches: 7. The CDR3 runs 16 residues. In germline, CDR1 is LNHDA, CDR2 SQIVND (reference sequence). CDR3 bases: TGTGCCAGTAGCATCCGACTAGCGGGGATCACAGATACGCAGTATTTT. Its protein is CASSIRLAGITDTQYF.

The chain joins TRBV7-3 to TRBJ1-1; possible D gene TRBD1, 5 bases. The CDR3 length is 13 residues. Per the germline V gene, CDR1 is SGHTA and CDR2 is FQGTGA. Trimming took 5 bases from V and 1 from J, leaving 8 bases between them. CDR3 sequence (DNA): TGTGCCAGCAGCACGGACAAGAACACTGAAGCTTTCTTT. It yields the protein CASSTDKNTEAFF.

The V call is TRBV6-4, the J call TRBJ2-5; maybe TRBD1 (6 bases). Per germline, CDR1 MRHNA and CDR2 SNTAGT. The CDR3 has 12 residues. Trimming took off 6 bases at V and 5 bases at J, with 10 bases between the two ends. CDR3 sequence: CASSLDRETQYF. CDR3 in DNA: TGTGCCAGCAGCCTCGACAGGGAGACCCAGTACTTC.

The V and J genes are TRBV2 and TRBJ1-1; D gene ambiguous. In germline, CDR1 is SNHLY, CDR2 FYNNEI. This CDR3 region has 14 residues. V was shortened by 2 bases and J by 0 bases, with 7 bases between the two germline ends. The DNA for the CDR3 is TGTGCCAGCAGTGAATATCGTGTGAACACTGAAGCTTTCTTT. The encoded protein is CASSEYRVNTEAFF.

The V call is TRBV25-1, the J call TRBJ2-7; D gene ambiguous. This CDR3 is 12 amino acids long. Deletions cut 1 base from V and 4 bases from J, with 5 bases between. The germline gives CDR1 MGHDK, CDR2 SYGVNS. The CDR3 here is CASSEWGYEQYF. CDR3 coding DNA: TGTGCCAGCAGTGAATGGGGATACGAGCAGTACTTC.

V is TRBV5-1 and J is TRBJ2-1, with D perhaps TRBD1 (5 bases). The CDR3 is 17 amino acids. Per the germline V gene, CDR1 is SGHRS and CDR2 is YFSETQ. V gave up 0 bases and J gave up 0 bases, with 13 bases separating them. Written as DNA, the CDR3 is TGCGCCAGCAGCTTGGAGGGGTTTACGAACTCCTACAATGAGCAGTTCTTC. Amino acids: CASSLEGFTNSYNEQFF.